The 10 T cell receptor beta chains below all came from one sample that was sequenced in a study of T cells after yellow fever vaccination. From the 5' RACE reads, TCRdb called clonotypes with MiXCR, one entry per CDR3 protein. Of some 400,000 distinct CDR3 sequences listed, under 20% are singletons. The source material was PBMCs, sampled before the yellow fever booster vaccination. These receptors came from a man younger than 35 who received the YFV17D yellow fever vaccine.

V usage is TRBV28 and J usage is TRBJ2-5; D may be TRBD2 (5 bases). The V end lost 10 bases, the J end lost 2 bases, and 17 bases lay between the germline ends. Germline values: CDR1 MDHEN, CDR2 SYDVKM. The CDR3 extends over 14 amino acids. The CDR3 DNA follows: TGTGCCACCAAAGAAGGAGGTTGGCAAGAGACCCAGTACTTC. Its protein product is CATKEGGWQETQYF. Using reference TRBV28 and TRBJ2-5 for the parts outside the CDR3, the full variable domain is DVKVTQSSRYLVKRTGEKVFLECVQDMDHENMFWYRQDPGLGLRLIYFSYDVKMKEKGDIPEGYSVSREKKERFSLILESASTNQTSMYLCATKEGGWQETQYFGPGTRLLVL.

This clonotype was seen more than once but under ten times. The CDR3 sequence is CASSSLGGYTEAFF. In DNA, the CDR3 is TGTGCCAGCAGTTCCCTAGGTGGGTACACTGAAGCTTTCTTT. The chain joins TRBV6-5 to TRBJ1-1, with no clear D. This CDR3 contains 14 residues. V was shortened by 4 bases and J by 3 bases, with 12 bases between the two germline ends. Germline assignment: CDR1 MNHEY and CDR2 SVGAGI.

The chain uses TRBV2 and TRBJ2-3; the D is unclear. V was trimmed by 8 bases and J by 5 bases, leaving 2 bases between them. The germline CDR1 and CDR2 sequences are SNHLY and FYNNEI. The CDR3 contains 9 residues. The CDR3 nucleotides are TGTGCCAGCTTAGATACGCAGTATTTT. It specifies CASLDTQYF.

The table lists this clonotype with a few counts. The chain links TRBV4-2 to TRBJ2-1, with D maybe TRBD2 (5 bases). V was pared by 1 base and J by 1 base, with 14 bases between. The germline V gene has CDR1 LGHNA and CDR2 YNFKEQ. The CDR3 consists of 17 residues. This chain's CDR3 is CASSQGARGLSYNEQFF. The CDR3, as DNA: TGTGCCAGCAGCCAAGGCGCCCGGGGATTGTCCTACAATGAGCAGTTCTTC.

The V and J genes are TRBV12-3 or TRBV12-4 and TRBJ2-3; possible D gene TRBD2, 6 bases. V shed 4 bases and J shed 4 bases, with 18 bases lying between them. The CDR3 runs to 16 residues. The CDR3 protein is CASSSFLAIGADTQYF. The CDR3 bases are TGTGCCAGCAGTTCCTTCCTAGCGATCGGCGCAGATACGCAGTATTTT.

The V gene is TRBV7-3, the J gene TRBJ1-1; no firm D call. Trimming pared 0 bases from V and 5 bases from J, leaving 7 bases between. The CDR3 consists of 13 residues. Germline CDR1 SGHTA, CDR2 FQGTGA. Here the CDR3 reads CASSLTWETEAFF. The DNA for the CDR3 is TGTGCCAGCAGCTTAACGTGGGAGACTGAAGCTTTCTTT.

V is TRBV5-1 and J is TRBJ2-7; D is ambiguous. The CDR3 is 11 residues long. V lost 7 bases, J lost 2 bases, and 7 bases lay in between. Germline CDR1 reads SGHRS; CDR2 reads YFSETQ. CDR3 coding DNA: TGCGCCAGCGGGGTTGCCTACGAGCAGTACTTC. It specifies CASGVAYEQYF.

V and J are TRBV10-2 and TRBJ2-5; D gene uncertain. Trimming took 8 bases from V and 4 from J, leaving 5 bases between them. Germline V gives CDR1 WSHSY, CDR2 SAAADI. The CDR3 length is 10 residues. The CDR3 sequence is CASAGETQYF. For the CDR3, the DNA is TGCGCCAGCGCCGGAGAGACCCAGTACTTC.

This clonotype was detected only a few times. The V call is TRBV5-1, the J call TRBJ2-3, with 10 bases matching TRBD2. V shed 8 bases and J 5 bases; nucleotides not matched to a gene: 14. The germline V gene encodes CDR1 SGHRS and CDR2 YFSETQ. There are 16 residues in the CDR3. The CDR3 DNA reads as TGCGCCAGTCGAAGATACAGCGGGGGGGCTGGAGATACGCAGTATTTT. Its protein product is CASRRYSGGAGDTQYF.

This sequence joins TRBV7-6 and TRBJ2-2, with 7 bases matching TRBD2. J was trimmed by 5 bases and V by 2 bases; bases with no gene match: 5. Per the germline V gene, CDR1 is SGHVS and CDR2 is FNYEAQ. The CDR3 totals 15 residues. CDR3 sequence: CASSLLGGITGELFF. The CDR3 nucleotides are TGTGCCAGCAGCTTATTGGGGGGGATTACCGGGGAGCTGTTTTTT.